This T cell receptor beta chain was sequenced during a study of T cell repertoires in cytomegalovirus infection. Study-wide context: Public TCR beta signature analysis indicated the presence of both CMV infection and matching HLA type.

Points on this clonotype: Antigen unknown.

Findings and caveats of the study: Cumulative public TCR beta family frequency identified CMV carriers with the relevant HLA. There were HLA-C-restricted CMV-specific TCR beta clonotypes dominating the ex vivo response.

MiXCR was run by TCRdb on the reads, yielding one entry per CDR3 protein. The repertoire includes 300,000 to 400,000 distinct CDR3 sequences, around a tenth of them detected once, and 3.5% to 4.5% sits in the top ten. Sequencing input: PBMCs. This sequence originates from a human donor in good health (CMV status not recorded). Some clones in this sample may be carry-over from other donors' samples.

The DNA for the CDR3 is TGTGCCAGCAGACCTACAGGGGACGGGGGCTACACCTTC. It yields the protein CASRPTGDGGYTF. The chain links TRBV12-3 or TRBV12-4 to TRBJ1-2; TRBD1 matches 7 bases. This CDR3 contains 13 residues. The ends lost 6 bases at V and 8 bases at J; junction bases unmatched: 9.